The subject of this entry is one T cell receptor beta chain. This clone occurred a few times. Its antigen has not been determined. No much larger clonotype is one base removed from it; base qualities were not supplied. Each collaborating institution followed its own protocols to collect whole blood in K2EDTA tubes. For TCRbeta analysis, collaborators shipped samples as frozen whole blood, isolated PBMCs, or DNA extracted from either of those sample types. The sample belongs to a study of blood T cell repertoires in COVID-19 (TCRdb year 2020). Looking at the study overall: Samples from collaborators originated in the United States, Italy and Spain and spanned both the acute and convalescent phases of COVID-19. The material from the prospective study consisted of cDNA or gDNA derived from T cells, B-cell-depleted T cells, or PBMCs. Deeply sampled blood TCRbeta repertoires from subjects exposed to, actively infected with, or recovered from COVID-19 were included in the dataset. A freely available public database, intended as a resource for researchers studying the immune response to SARS-CoV-2, is where the repertoires were released. Samples were obtained from the ongoing ImmuneRACE study (first 160 participants) and from some 1,300 subjects provided by 6 global collaborators. Sample metadata almost always included a de-identified subject ID, COVID-19 status, age in years and sex. Where available, HLA class I and class II types were obtained from metadata supplied by the sample provider rather than from assay-based typing.

CDR1 and CDR2 are read off the germline V gene as SGHAT and FQNNGV. From the cysteine up to the phenylalanine, the CDR3 has a length of 15 residues. Only CDR3 DNA remains: 45 bases, in frame from the first base. Trimming at the junction amounts to 4 bases on V and 0 bases on J, and the germline ends lie 10 bases apart. On the study overall, not on this receptor specifically: Clinical and demographic metadata were provided uncurated, with the amount varying by source and participant.

TCRbeta CDR3 regions were amplified from genomic DNA by means of the immunoSEQ Assay, a bias-controlled multiplex PCR. The paper's data handling went like this. The number of nucleated cells in each sample was estimated by amplification of reference gene primers within the assay. To quantify the absolute abundance of each unique TCRbeta CDR3 rearrangement, sequence reads were collapsed and filtered. For each sample, productive Simpson clonality was calculated as the square root of Simpson's diversity index over productive rearrangements. TCRdb carries this immuneACCESS record with in-frame sequences only. Its versions omit some clonotypes, under half of them owing to an unresolved V gene in the studies checked, with the rest unexplained. V and J calls and clone size are copied from that table; D and trimming were computed from the DNA. The sample data list about 75,000 clones, and over 65% of these were observed just once. The ten largest account for 2% to 3% of the sample.

This receptor was taken from a human donor with acute or convalescent COVID-19. The donor label of this sample is uncertain. Source material: peripheral blood. The chain links TRBV11-2 with TRBJ1-3; possibly the D gene is TRBD1, per 5 matching bases. The nucleotide sequence reads TGTGCCAGCAGCTCCAGGGTTGACTCTGGAAACACCATATATTTT. The encoded protein is CASSSRVDSGNTIYF.